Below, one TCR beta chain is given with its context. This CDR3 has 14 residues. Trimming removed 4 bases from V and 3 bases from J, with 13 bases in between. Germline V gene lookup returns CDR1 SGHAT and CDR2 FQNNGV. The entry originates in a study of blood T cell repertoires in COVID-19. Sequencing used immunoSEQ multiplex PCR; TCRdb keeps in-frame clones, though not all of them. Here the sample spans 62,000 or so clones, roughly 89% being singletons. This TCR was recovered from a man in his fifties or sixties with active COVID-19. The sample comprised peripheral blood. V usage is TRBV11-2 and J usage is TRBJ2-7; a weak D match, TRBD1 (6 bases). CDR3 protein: CASSSEAGVYEQYF. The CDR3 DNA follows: TGTGCCAGCAGCTCAGAAGCAGGGGTCTACGAGCAGTACTTC.